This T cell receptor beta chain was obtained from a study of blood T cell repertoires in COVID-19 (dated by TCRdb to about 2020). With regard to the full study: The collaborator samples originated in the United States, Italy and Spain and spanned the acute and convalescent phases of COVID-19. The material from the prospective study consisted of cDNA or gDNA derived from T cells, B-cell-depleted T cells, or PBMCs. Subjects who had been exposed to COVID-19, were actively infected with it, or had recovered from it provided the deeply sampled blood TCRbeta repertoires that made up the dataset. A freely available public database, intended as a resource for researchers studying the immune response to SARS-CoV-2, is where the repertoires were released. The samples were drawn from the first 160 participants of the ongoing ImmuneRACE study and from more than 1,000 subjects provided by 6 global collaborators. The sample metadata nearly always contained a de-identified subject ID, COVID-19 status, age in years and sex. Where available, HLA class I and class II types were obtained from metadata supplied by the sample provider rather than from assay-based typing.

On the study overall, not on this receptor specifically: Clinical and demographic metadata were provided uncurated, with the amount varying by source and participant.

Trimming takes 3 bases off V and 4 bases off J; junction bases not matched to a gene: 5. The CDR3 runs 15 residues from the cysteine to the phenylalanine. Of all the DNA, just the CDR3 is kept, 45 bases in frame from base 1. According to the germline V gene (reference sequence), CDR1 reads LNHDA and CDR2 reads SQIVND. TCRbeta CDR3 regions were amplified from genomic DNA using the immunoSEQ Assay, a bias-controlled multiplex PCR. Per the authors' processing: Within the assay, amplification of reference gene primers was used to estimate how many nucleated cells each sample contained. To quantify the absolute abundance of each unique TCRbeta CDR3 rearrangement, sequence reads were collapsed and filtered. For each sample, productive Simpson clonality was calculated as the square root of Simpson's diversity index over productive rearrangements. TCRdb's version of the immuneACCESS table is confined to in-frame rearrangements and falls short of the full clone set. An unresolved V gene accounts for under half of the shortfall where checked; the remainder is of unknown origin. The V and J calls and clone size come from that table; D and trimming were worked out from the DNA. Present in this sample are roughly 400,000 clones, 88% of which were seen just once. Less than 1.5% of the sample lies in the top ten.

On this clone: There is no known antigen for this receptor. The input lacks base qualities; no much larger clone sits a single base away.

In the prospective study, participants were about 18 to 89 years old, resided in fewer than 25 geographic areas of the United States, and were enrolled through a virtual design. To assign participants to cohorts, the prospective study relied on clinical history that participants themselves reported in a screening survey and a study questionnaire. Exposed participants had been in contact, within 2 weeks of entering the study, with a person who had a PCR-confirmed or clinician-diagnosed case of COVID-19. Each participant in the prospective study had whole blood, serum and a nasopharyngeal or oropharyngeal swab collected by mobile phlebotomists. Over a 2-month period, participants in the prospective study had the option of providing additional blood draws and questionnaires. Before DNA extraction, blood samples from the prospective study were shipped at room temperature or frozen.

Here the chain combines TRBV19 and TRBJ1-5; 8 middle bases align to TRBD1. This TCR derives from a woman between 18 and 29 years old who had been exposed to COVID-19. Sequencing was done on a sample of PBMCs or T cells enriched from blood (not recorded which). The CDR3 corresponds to CASSIFGQGNQPQHF. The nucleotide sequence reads TGTGCCAGTAGTATTTTCGGACAGGGTAATCAGCCCCAGCATTTT.